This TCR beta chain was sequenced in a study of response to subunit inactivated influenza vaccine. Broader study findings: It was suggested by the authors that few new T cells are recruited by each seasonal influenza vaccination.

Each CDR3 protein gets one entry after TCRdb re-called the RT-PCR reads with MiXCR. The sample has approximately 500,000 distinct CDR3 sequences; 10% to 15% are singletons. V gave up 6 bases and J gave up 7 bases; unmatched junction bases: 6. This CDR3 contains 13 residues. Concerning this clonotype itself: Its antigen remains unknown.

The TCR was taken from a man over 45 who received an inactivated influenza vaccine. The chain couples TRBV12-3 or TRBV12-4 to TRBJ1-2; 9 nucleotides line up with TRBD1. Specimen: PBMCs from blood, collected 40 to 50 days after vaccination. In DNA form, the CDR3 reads TGTGCCAGCAGCCCTGGGACAGGGAGTGGCTACACCTTC. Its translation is CASSPGTGSGYTF.